The 6 T cell receptor beta chains below come from one sample, sequenced in a study of early T cells in non-severe SARS-CoV-2 infection. Each CDR3 protein is one row after TCRdb ran MiXCR on the 5' RACE reads. The table includes tens of thousands of distinct CDR3 sequences, about 10% detected once. The sample comprised whole blood. These receptor sequences come from an adult who was a healthcare worker with PCR-confirmed SARS-CoV-2 infection or an uninfected control (not recorded which).

This clonotype was seen repeatedly, ten times or more. This chain joins TRBV5-1 and TRBJ2-5; D tentatively fits TRBD1 or TRBD2 (5 bases each). The germline V gene has CDR1 SGHRS and CDR2 YFSETQ. V lost 2 bases to trimming and J lost 4 bases, with 12 bases between them. This CDR3 has 14 amino acids. The CDR3 protein is CASSFTFGGETQYF. CDR3 DNA: TGCGCCAGCAGCTTCACCTTTGGGGGAGAGACCCAGTACTTC.

This clonotype was counted at least ten times. V and J are TRBV12-3 or TRBV12-4 and TRBJ2-1; a possible D gene is TRBD2 (6 bases). The CDR3 sequence is 15 residues long. The ends were cut back, 4 bases at V and 6 bases at J, with 16 bases in the middle. The CDR3: CASSWGGTEANEQFF. CDR3 sequence (DNA): TGTGCCAGCAGTTGGGGCGGGACGGAGGCCAATGAGCAGTTCTTC.

This clonotype was detected ten times or more. The chain joins TRBV18 to TRBJ2-3; 8 bases are a match to TRBD1. Trimming cost V 3 bases and J 6 bases; bases outside gene matches: 5. The length of the CDR3 is 14 residues. CDR1 is KGHSH, CDR2 LQKENI, per germline. CDR3 amino acids: CASSPQGAGDTQYF. The CDR3 nucleotides read TGTGCCAGCTCACCCCAGGGGGCTGGTGATACGCAGTATTTT.

The chain recombines TRBV10-1 with TRBJ2-1, with 12 bases that match TRBD2. The CDR3 spans 15 residues. Germline lookup yields CDR1 WNHNN and CDR2 SYGVQD (reference sequence). Trimming cost V 5 bases and J 2 bases; bases outside gene matches: 1. CDR3 nucleotides: TGCGCCAGCAGTAGGACTAGCGGGGCCTACAATGAGCAGTTCTTC. Residues: CASSRTSGAYNEQFF.

The table lists this clonotype with many counts. The chain recombines TRBV6-5 with TRBJ2-2; D is undetermined. V was pared by 10 bases and J by 2 bases, with 8 bases between. Germline assignment: CDR1 MNHEY and CDR2 SVGAGI. The CDR3 extends over 12 amino acids. The CDR3 nucleotides read TGTGCCATCGGACGTAACACCGGGGAGCTGTTTTTT. This encodes CAIGRNTGELFF.

This clonotype was counted at least ten times. The DNA for the CDR3 is TGTGCCAGCAGCTCCCCGGGACGGGGGAGTTACGAGCAGTACTTC. Translating gives CASSSPGRGSYEQYF. The chain recombines TRBV7-9 with TRBJ2-7, with a possible D match to TRBD2 (6 bases). This CDR3 comprises 15 residues. Per the germline V gene, CDR1 is SEHNR and CDR2 is FQNEAQ (reference sequence). The V and J ends lost 4 bases and 4 bases respectively, with 17 bases between them.